Listed below are T cell receptor beta chains from one sample, sequenced in a study of blood T cell repertoires in COVID-19. Generated by immunoSEQ multiplex PCR, the TCRdb table keeps only in-frame clones and is missing some. This table has tens of thousands of clones, about 80% appearing once. Material for sequencing was peripheral blood. The receptors stem from a man aged 50-59 years with COVID-19, enrolled during active disease. CDR3s leave out the opening cysteine and the closing phenylalanine or tryptophan.

J gene: TRBJ1-1
V gene: TRBV19
CDR3 protein: ASSIDPGDMNTEAF

J gene: TRBJ1-5
V gene: TRBV21-1
CDR3 protein: ASTGDRVSNQPQH

J gene: TRBJ2-7
V gene: TRBV7-2
CDR3 protein: ASSLRSDYEQY

J gene: TRBJ2-7
V gene: TRBV27
CDR3 protein: ASSLSRGYEQY

J gene: TRBJ1-2
V gene: TRBV20-1
CDR3 protein: SASDRGSSGYT

J gene: TRBJ1-2
V gene: TRBV6-4
CDR3 protein: ASPSGTGSHGYT

J gene: TRBJ2-1
V gene: TRBV25-1
CDR3 protein: ASSEGTSGRAVYNEQF

J gene: TRBJ1-2
V gene: TRBV3-1/TRBV3-2
CDR3 protein: ASSPGTNRGGYT

J gene: TRBJ1-3
V gene: TRBV6-4
CDR3 protein: ASKRRNTIY

J gene: TRBJ2-7
V gene: TRBV28
CDR3 protein: ASKVPGTYYEQY

J gene: TRBJ2-1
V gene: TRBV24-1
CDR3 protein: ATSDPTSGSYNEQF

J gene: TRBJ1-5
V gene: TRBV29-1
CDR3 protein: SVRGEGESQPQH

J gene: TRBJ1-4
V gene: TRBV4-1
CDR3 protein: ASSRQGQLNEKLF

J gene: TRBJ2-3
V gene: TRBV2
CDR3 protein: ASSERGTASTDTQY

J gene: TRBJ1-3
V gene: TRBV9
CDR3 protein: ASRPGPGNTIY

J gene: TRBJ1-6
V gene: TRBV28
CDR3 protein: ASSSPSYNSPLH

J gene: TRBJ1-1
V gene: TRBV3-1/TRBV3-2
CDR3 protein: ASSWGQGNTEAF

J gene: TRBJ2-3
V gene: TRBV19
CDR3 protein: ASTPVGGGSTDTQY

J gene: TRBJ2-2
V gene: TRBV19
CDR3 protein: ASSRLAGDTGELF

J gene: TRBJ1-2
V gene: TRBV5-6
CDR3 protein: ASSGTGTGT

J gene: TRBJ2-4
V gene: TRBV12-3/TRBV12-4
CDR3 protein: ASRNRRGIQY

J gene: TRBJ2-5
V gene: TRBV5-5
CDR3 protein: ASSPTGNQETQY

J gene: TRBJ2-1
V gene: TRBV18
CDR3 protein: ASSTGGVGNNEQF

J gene: TRBJ2-1
V gene: TRBV6-2/TRBV6-3
CDR3 protein: ASSDGRGIFDEQF

J gene: TRBJ1-1
V gene: TRBV5-1
CDR3 protein: ASSLGGLEGTEAF

J gene: TRBJ2-2
V gene: TRBV4-3
CDR3 protein: ASSHYSGRGTGELF

J gene: TRBJ2-2
V gene: TRBV9
CDR3 protein: ASSVAGSFSSQGLPPVGVRLF

J gene: TRBJ2-1
V gene: TRBV9
CDR3 protein: ASSARDSTYNEQF